These 5 T cell receptor beta chains were sequenced from one sample in a study of cytomegalovirus exposure and HLA in healthy donors. With 60 Vbeta and 13 Jbeta primers, the PCR was carried out. Here immunoSEQ multiplex PCR was the method, and the copy in TCRdb shows in-frame clones only, minus some. Of over 150,000 clones in the sample, less than 80% were seen once. Sequences were obtained from PBMCs. The origin of the receptors is a middle-aged man in good health and CMV-seronegative.

This clone was observed a few times. This chain connects TRBV4-1 to TRBJ2-5, with D unclear. Germline V gene data show CDR1 as MGHRA and CDR2 as YSYEKL. The CDR3 consists of 13 residues. V lost 4 bases and J lost 3, with 9 bases in between. As DNA, the CDR3 is TGCGCCAGCAGCCCATGGAGCAAAGAGACCCAGTACTTC. Amino acids: CASSPWSKETQYF.

This clone has just a few counts. The genes are TRBV19 and TRBJ2-3, with D hard to call. Germline V gives CDR1 LNHDA, CDR2 SQIVND (reference sequence). V gave up 3 bases and J gave up 2 bases, with 9 bases separating them. The CDR3 sequence is 14 residues long. The CDR3: CASSIWQDTDTQYF. The CDR3 bases are TGTGCCAGTAGTATTTGGCAGGACACAGATACGCAGTATTTT.

V is TRBV4-1 and J is TRBJ2-7, with 13 bases identical to TRBD2. CDR1 MGHRA and CDR2 YSYEKL come from the germline V gene. The CDR3 extends over 16 amino acids. V lost 1 base, J lost 3 bases, and 3 bases stayed unmatched. In nucleotides, the CDR3 is TGCGCCAGCAGCCAAGCGTGGACTAGCGGGGGCTACGAGCAGTACTTC. Translation: CASSQAWTSGGYEQYF.

This sequence joins TRBV15 and TRBJ1-4, with D possibly matching TRBD1 (6 bases). V dropped 0 bases and J dropped 5 bases, with 10 bases sitting between them. The CDR3 sequence is 15 residues long. Germline CDR1 is LNHNV and CDR2 is YYDKDF (reference sequence). The CDR3 region is CATSRDRTVNEKLFF. The CDR3 DNA is TGTGCCACCAGCAGAGATCGGACAGTAAATGAAAAACTGTTTTTT.

The chain is built from TRBV29-1 and TRBJ2-7; TRBD1 agrees at 9 bases. CDR3 length: 13 amino acids. CDR1 and CDR2 (germline): SQVTM, ANQGSEA. Trimming took 3 bases from V and 7 from J; bases not matched to a gene: 7. In nucleotides, the CDR3 is TGCAGCGTTGAGTCACAGGGGGCCGGGGAGCAGTACTTC. This translates into CSVESQGAGEQYF.